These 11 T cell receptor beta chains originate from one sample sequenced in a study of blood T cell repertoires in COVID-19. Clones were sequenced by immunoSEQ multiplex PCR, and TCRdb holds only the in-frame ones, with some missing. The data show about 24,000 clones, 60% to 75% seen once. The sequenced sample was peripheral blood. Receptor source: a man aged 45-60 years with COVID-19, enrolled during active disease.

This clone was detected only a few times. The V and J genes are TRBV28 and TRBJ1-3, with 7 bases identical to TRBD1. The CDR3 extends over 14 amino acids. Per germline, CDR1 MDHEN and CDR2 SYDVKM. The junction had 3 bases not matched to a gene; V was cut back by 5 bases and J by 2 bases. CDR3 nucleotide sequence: TGTGCCAGCAGTCAGACAGGGCCTGGAAACACCATATATTTT. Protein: CASSQTGPGNTIYF.

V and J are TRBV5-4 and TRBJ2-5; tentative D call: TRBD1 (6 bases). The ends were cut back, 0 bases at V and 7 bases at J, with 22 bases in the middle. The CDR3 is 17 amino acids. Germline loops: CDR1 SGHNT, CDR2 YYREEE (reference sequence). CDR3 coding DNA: TGTGCCAGCAGCTTGGCGGGATCCCATGGGGGCGCAGTGACCCAGTACTTC. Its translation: CASSLAGSHGGAVTQYF. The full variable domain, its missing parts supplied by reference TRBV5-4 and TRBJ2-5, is ETGVTQSPTHLIKTRGQQVTLRCSSQSGHNTVSWYQQALGQGPQFIFQYYREEENGRGNFPPRFSGLQFPNYSSELNVNALELDDSALYLCASSLAGSHGGAVTQYFGPGTRLLVL.

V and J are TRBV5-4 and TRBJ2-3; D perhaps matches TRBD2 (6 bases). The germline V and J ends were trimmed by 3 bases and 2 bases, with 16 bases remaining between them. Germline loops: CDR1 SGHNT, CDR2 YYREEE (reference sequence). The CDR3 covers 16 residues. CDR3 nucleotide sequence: TGTGCCAGCAGCTCGCCAACGGGACTTAACACAGATACGCAGTATTTT. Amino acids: CASSSPTGLNTDTQYF.

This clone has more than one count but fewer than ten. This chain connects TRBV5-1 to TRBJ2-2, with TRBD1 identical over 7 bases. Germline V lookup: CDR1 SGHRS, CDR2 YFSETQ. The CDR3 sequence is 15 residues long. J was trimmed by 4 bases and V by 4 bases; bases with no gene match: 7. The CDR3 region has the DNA TGCGCCAGCAGCCTCCAGTACAGGGGCACCGGGGAGCTGTTTTTT. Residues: CASSLQYRGTGELFF.

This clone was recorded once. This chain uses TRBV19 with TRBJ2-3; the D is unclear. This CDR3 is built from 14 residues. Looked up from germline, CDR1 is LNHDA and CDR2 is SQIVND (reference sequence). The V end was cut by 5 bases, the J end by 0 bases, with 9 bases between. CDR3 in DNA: TGTGCCAGTAGTCCCTCCCAGAGCACAGATACGCAGTATTTT. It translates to CASSPSQSTDTQYF.

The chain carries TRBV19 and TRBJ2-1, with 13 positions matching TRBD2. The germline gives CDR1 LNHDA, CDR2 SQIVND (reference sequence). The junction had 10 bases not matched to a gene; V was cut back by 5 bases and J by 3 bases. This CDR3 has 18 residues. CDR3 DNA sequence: TGTGCCAGTAGTCTCAGAATGGGACTAGCGGGACTCTACAATGAGCAGTTCTTC. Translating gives CASSLRMGLAGLYNEQFF.

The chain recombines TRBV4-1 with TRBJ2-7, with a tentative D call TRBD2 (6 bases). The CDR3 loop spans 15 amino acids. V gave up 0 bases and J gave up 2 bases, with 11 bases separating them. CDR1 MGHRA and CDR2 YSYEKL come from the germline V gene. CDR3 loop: CASSQEISGTYEQYF. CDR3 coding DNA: TGCGCCAGCAGCCAAGAGATTAGCGGAACCTACGAGCAGTACTTC.

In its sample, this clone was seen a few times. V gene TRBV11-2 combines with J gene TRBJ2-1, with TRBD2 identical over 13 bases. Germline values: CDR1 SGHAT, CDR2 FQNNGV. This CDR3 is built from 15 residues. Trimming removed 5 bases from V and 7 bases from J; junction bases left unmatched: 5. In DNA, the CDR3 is TGTGCCAGCAGCCCGGGACTAGCGGGACTGAATGAGCAGTTCTTC. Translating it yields CASSPGLAGLNEQFF.

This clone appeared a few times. The CDR3 protein is CATSRGQGASYEQFF. CDR3 in DNA: TGTGCCACCAGCAGAGGCCAGGGGGCCAGCTATGAGCAGTTCTTC. The chain employs TRBV15 and TRBJ2-1, with TRBD1 matching 8 bases. Germline CDR1 is LNHNV and CDR2 is YYDKDF (reference sequence). V was clipped by 1 base and J by 8 bases; unmatched bases: 7. The CDR3 covers 15 residues. The complete variable domain, with remaining parts taken from reference TRBV15 and TRBJ2-1, reads DAMVIQNPRYQVTQFGKPVTLSCSQTLNHNVMYWYQQKSSQAPKLLFHYYDKDFNNEADTPDNFQSRRPNTSFCFLDIRSPGLGDTAMYLCATSRGQGASYEQFFGPGTRLTVL.

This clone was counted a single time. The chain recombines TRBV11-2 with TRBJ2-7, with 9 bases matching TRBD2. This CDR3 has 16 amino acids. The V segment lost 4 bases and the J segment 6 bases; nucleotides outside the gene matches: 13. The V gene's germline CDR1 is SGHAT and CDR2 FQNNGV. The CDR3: CASSSHLAGAGGEQYF. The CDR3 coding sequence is TGTGCCAGCAGCTCACACTTAGCGGGAGCGGGGGGCGAGCAGTACTTC. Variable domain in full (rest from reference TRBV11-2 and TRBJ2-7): EAGVAQSPRYKIIEKRQSVAFWCNPISGHATLYWYQQILGQGPKLLIQFQNNGVVDDSQLPKDRFSAERLKGVDSTLKIQPAKLEDSAVYLCASSSHLAGAGGEQYFGPGTRLTVT.

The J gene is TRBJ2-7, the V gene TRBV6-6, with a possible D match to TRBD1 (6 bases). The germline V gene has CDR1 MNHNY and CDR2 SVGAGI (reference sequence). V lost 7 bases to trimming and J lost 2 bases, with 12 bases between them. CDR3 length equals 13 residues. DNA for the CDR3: TGTGCCAGCACGCTTCCAGGGGCCTACGAGCAGTACTTC. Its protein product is CASTLPGAYEQYF.